These 25 T cell receptor beta chains were sequenced from one sample in a study of blood T cell repertoires in COVID-19 (dated by TCRdb to about 2020). Library preparation employed the immunoSEQ multiplex PCR assay. TCRdb carries this immuneACCESS record with in-frame sequences only. Its versions omit some clonotypes, under half of them owing to an unresolved V gene in the studies checked, with the rest unexplained. The sample table records more than 85,000 clones; less than 85% of these occur just once. The ten largest clones take up about 20% of the sample. The specimen sequenced was peripheral blood. The source is a woman aged 55-70 years with acute or convalescent COVID-19.

This clone was counted only a few times. The chain carries TRBV29-1 and TRBJ1-1; TRBD1 might be the D (5 bases). Germline V CDR1 and CDR2: SQVTM, ANQGSEA. V was pared by 4 bases and J by 1 base, with 7 bases between. This CDR3 spans 12 amino acids. CDR3 nucleotides: TGCAGCGTTGCTAGGGGGAACACTGAAGCTTTCTTT. Its translation: CSVARGNTEAFF. Based on the CDR3 plus reference TRBV29-1 and TRBJ1-1, the full variable domain is SAVISQKPSRDICQRGTSLTIQCQVDSQVTMMFWYRQQPGQSLTLIATANQGSEATYESGFVIDKFPISRPNLTFSTLTVSNMSPEDSSIYLCSVARGNTEAFFGQGTRLTVV.

This sequence joins TRBV4-2 and TRBJ2-5; 8 bases fit TRBD2. Per the germline V gene, CDR1 is LGHNA and CDR2 is YNFKEQ. The CDR3 sequence is 14 residues long. With V trimmed by 0 bases and J by 5 bases, 2 bases remained unmatched. The CDR3 bases are TGTGCCAGCAGCCAAGACCGCGGGGGGGAGACCCAGTACTTC. Encoded protein: CASSQDRGGETQYF.

The rearrangement links TRBV5-6 to TRBJ2-7; a weak D match, TRBD2 (6 bases). The V end lost 3 bases, the J end lost 3 bases, and 16 bases lay between the germline ends. CDR3 length equals 15 residues. Per the germline V gene, CDR1 is SGHDT and CDR2 is YYEEEE. CDR3: CASSWGDGRFYEQYF. The CDR3 coding sequence is TGTGCCAGCAGCTGGGGGGACGGTCGATTCTACGAGCAGTACTTC. Combining the CDR3 with reference TRBV5-6 and TRBJ2-7 gives the whole variable domain DAGVTQSPTHLIKTRGQQVTLRCSPKSGHDTVSWYQQALGQGPQFIFQYYEEEERQRGNFPDRFSGHQFPNYSSELNVNALLLGDSALYLCASSWGDGRFYEQYFGPGTRLTVT.

This chain connects TRBV29-1 to TRBJ2-3; a possible D gene is TRBD2 (6 bases). This CDR3 has 11 amino acids. Germline CDR1 SQVTM, CDR2 ANQGSEA. Between the trimmed V and J ends, which lost 7 bases and 6 bases, there was a span of 11 bases. CDR3 sequence: CSAGVQDTQYF. The CDR3 bases are TGCAGCGCGGGGGTTCAGGATACGCAGTATTTT.

This clone was observed a few times. The V call is TRBV13, the J call TRBJ2-1, with 7 nucleotides matching TRBD1. Germline values: CDR1 PRHDT, CDR2 FYEKMQ (reference sequence). The CDR3 consists of 14 residues. The trim removed 4 bases at V and 4 bases at J, leaving 4 bases unmatched. The CDR3 DNA sequence: TGTGCCAGCAGCTGGGGGACAGAATACAATGAGCAGTTCTTC. Its translation: CASSWGTEYNEQFF.

V usage is TRBV4-3 and J usage is TRBJ2-1, with D unclear. The CDR3 length is 14 residues. V lost 0 bases to trimming and J lost 4 bases, with 7 bases between them. Germline V CDR1 and CDR2: LGHNA, YSLEER. The DNA of the CDR3 is TGCGCCAGCAGCCAAGATCCCCAGTACAATGAGCAGTTCTTC. As protein: CASSQDPQYNEQFF.

The gene calls are TRBV5-8 and TRBJ1-5, with no clear D. CDR3 length equals 17 residues. Germline-derived CDR1 and CDR2 are SGHTS and YDEGEE. V shed 6 bases and J shed 3 bases, with 22 bases lying between them. CDR3 residues: CASTSRDFSASNQPQHF. The CDR3 bases are TGTGCCAGCACCTCCCGGGATTTCTCTGCGTCCAATCAGCCCCAGCATTTT.

The chain combines TRBV30 with TRBJ1-2; no clear D. Trimming removed 4 bases at V and 7 bases at J, with 13 bases between. Per germline, CDR1 GTSNPN and CDR2 SVGIG (reference sequence). CDR3 length: 12 amino acids. The CDR3 bases are TGTGCCTGGAATGGAGGGTGGCCTGGCTACACCTTC. It encodes CAWNGGWPGYTF.

The chain recombines TRBV4-3 with TRBJ2-7, with D maybe TRBD2 (6 bases). CDR3 length: 18 amino acids. Germline V gene sequence: CDR1 LGHNA, CDR2 YSLEER. V was clipped by 0 bases and J by 2 bases, with 20 bases between them. CDR3 DNA: TGCGCCAGCAGCCAAGATCAGGGCCTCGAGTCGGGGGCCTACGAGCAGTACTTC. Its protein product is CASSQDQGLESGAYEQYF.

The J gene is TRBJ2-3, the V gene TRBV7-9; D unclear. The V and J ends lost 5 bases and 8 bases respectively, with 14 bases between them. The CDR3 loop spans 13 amino acids. The germline V gene encodes CDR1 SEHNR and CDR2 FQNEAQ (reference sequence). CDR3 coding DNA: TGTGCCAGCAGCGAGCCGTTTACGGTTACGCAGTATTTT. Encoded protein: CASSEPFTVTQYF.

The chain carries TRBV4-1 and TRBJ2-1, with D possibly matching TRBD2 (6 bases). V lost 1 base to trimming and J lost 7 bases, with 17 bases between them. CDR1 is MGHRA and CDR2 is YSYEKL in the germline V gene. The CDR3 spans 16 residues. The CDR3 reads CASSQGHAAGWNEQFF. The CDR3 region has the DNA TGCGCCAGCAGCCAAGGACACGCCGCGGGATGGAATGAGCAGTTCTTC.

The chain employs TRBV5-1 and TRBJ1-3, with TRBD1 as a possible D gene (6 bases). The V end lost 6 bases, the J end lost 2 bases, and 12 bases lay between the germline ends. Germline CDR1 reads SGHRS; CDR2 reads YFSETQ. The CDR3 contains 14 residues. CDR3 bases: TGCGCCAGCACCCGGACAGTAACTGGAAACACCATATATTTT. Its protein product is CASTRTVTGNTIYF.

The chain employs TRBV19 and TRBJ1-4, with a weak D call TRBD1 (5 bases). The CDR3 runs to 14 residues. The ends were cut back, 2 bases at V and 10 bases at J, with 14 bases in the middle. CDR1 is LNHDA, CDR2 SQIVND, per germline (reference sequence). CDR3 sequence: CASSIQVGGGKLFF. Here the CDR3 DNA reads TGTGCCAGTAGTATACAGGTTGGCGGGGGAAAACTGTTTTTT.

V and J are TRBV10-3 and TRBJ1-2; 11 nucleotides align to TRBD1. This CDR3 comprises 14 residues. Germline trimming cut 5 bases from V and 6 bases from J; bases unmatched to any gene: 5. Germline CDR1 ENHRY, CDR2 SYGVKD. CDR3 sequence reads: CAISLGQGVDGYTF. In DNA form, the CDR3 reads TGTGCCATCAGTTTGGGACAGGGGGTCGATGGCTACACCTTC.

The rearrangement joins TRBV5-1 to TRBJ1-3, with D unresolved. The CDR3 is made up of 15 amino acids. V was shortened by 0 bases and J by 0 bases, with 7 bases between the two germline ends. Looked up from germline, CDR1 is SGHRS and CDR2 is YFSETQ. The CDR3 protein is CASSLEPGSGNTIYF. In nucleotides, the CDR3 is TGCGCCAGCAGCTTGGAGCCCGGCTCTGGAAACACCATATATTTT.

This clone was seen once. The chain carries TRBV15 and TRBJ1-5; 7 bases match TRBD1. CDR1 is LNHNV and CDR2 is YYDKDF in the germline V gene (reference sequence). This CDR3 is built from 15 residues. V lost 6 bases to trimming and J lost 0 bases; unmatched junction nucleotides: 5. CDR3 nucleotides: TGTGCCACCAGTAAGGACAGGAGTAGCAATCAGCCCCAGCATTTT. This codes for CATSKDRSSNQPQHF.

This chain uses TRBV14 with TRBJ1-2; tentative D call: TRBD1 (5 bases). The CDR3 is 13 amino acids. CDR1 and CDR2 (germline): SGHDN, FVKESK. The ends were cut back, 1 base at V and 4 bases at J, with 7 bases in the middle. The CDR3 is CASSQATGYGYTF. For the CDR3, the DNA is TGTGCCAGCAGCCAAGCCACAGGCTATGGCTACACCTTC. Looking up the rest from reference TRBV14 and TRBJ1-2 gives the full variable domain: EAGVTQFPSHSVIEKGQTVTLRCDPISGHDNLYWYRRVMGKEIKFLLHFVKESKQDESGMPNNRFLAERTGGTYSTLKVQPAELEDSGVYFCASSQATGYGYTFGSGTRLTVV.

This chain links TRBV19 with TRBJ1-5; D may be TRBD1 (6 bases). Germline CDR1 and CDR2: LNHDA and SQIVND (reference sequence). V lost 6 bases and J lost 3, with 12 bases in between. CDR3 length: 14 amino acids. CDR3 amino acids: CASSQGPNNQPQHF. The CDR3, as DNA: TGTGCCAGTAGCCAGGGGCCGAACAATCAGCCCCAGCATTTT.

The rearrangement links TRBV10-2 to TRBJ1-5, with 7 nucleotides matching TRBD1. Germline CDR1 is WSHSY and CDR2 is SAAADI. This CDR3 spans 12 amino acids. The V segment lost 5 bases and the J segment 9 bases; nucleotides outside the gene matches: 4. DNA for the CDR3: TGCGCCAGCAGTCCTCAGGGGGGGCCCCAGCATTTT. This sequence encodes CASSPQGGPQHF.

The chain is built from TRBV4-1 and TRBJ1-2, with D tentatively TRBD1 (5 bases). The CDR3 sequence is 15 residues long. Trimming took off 2 bases at V and 3 bases at J, with 13 bases between the two ends. CDR1 and CDR2 (germline): MGHRA, YSYEKL. CDR3 amino acids: CASSQSGGAYYGYTF. The DNA of the CDR3 is TGCGCCAGCAGCCAATCGGGCGGGGCCTACTATGGCTACACCTTC.

The rearrangement links TRBV5-1 to TRBJ2-3, with D tentatively TRBD2 (5 bases). Germline values: CDR1 SGHRS, CDR2 YFSETQ. V was shortened by 3 bases and J by 3 bases, with 20 bases between the two germline ends. The CDR3 contains 17 residues. The CDR3 DNA is TGCGCCAGCAGCTCCCCACGCGGGTGGAATGTTACAGATACGCAGTATTTT. This gives the protein CASSSPRGWNVTDTQYF.

J is TRBJ1-2 and V is TRBV7-6; D might be TRBD1 (5 bases). The V gene lost 5 bases and the J gene lost 6 bases, with 16 bases spanning the gap. Germline CDR1 and CDR2: SGHVS and FNYEAQ. This CDR3 is 14 amino acids long. CDR3 sequence (DNA): TGTGCCAGCAGCAGTCAGGGTAAAGGCGATGGCTACACCTTC. Its protein product is CASSSQGKGDGYTF.

The rearrangement uses TRBV7-9 and TRBJ1-6; the D gene is possibly TRBD1 (6 bases). Looked up from germline, CDR1 is SEHNR and CDR2 is FQNEAQ (reference sequence). V shed 1 base and J shed 6 bases, with 10 bases lying between them. The CDR3 length is 15 residues. The CDR3, as DNA: TGTGCCAGCAGCTTAGAGTCCAGGGGTAATTCACCCCTCCACTTT. Protein sequence: CASSLESRGNSPLHF.

The rearrangement uses TRBV19 and TRBJ2-1, with TRBD1 matching over 9 bases. V lost 6 bases, J lost 8 bases, and 11 bases stayed unmatched. Germline V gives CDR1 LNHDA, CDR2 SQIVND (reference sequence). This CDR3 is built from 15 residues. CDR3 bases: TGTGCCAGTAGCTCCGGGGGACAGGGAGGCGATGAGCAGTTCTTC. Protein sequence: CASSSGGQGGDEQFF.

This chain connects TRBV2 to TRBJ1-6; 9 nucleotides line up with TRBD1. Trimming took 4 bases from V and 9 from J; bases not matched to a gene: 7. This CDR3 contains 15 residues. CDR1 SNHLY and CDR2 FYNNEI come from the germline V gene. The CDR3 reads CASSVTGGASSPLHF. CDR3 sequence (DNA): TGTGCCAGCAGTGTAACAGGGGGCGCGAGTTCACCCCTCCACTTT.